This is a list of T cell receptor beta chains from one sample in a study of blood T cell repertoires in COVID-19. The data were produced by immunoSEQ multiplex PCR, yet TCRdb's version contains in-frame clones alone and is incomplete. The sample has around 34,000 clones; approximately 78% are singletons. The sequencing sample was made of peripheral blood. The source of these receptors is a man older than 75 with active or convalescent COVID-19. CDR3s include the opening cysteine and the closing phenylalanine or tryptophan.

v_call	j_call	cdr3_aa
TRBV7-3	TRBJ2-1	CASSAGTSGHNEQFF
TRBV5-8	TRBJ1-5	CASSLGTGMGQPQHF
TRBV28	TRBJ2-5	CASSLEWTQYF
TRBV28	TRBJ2-1	CAGNSGGPLYEQFF
TRBV6-1	TRBJ1-3	CASSEAGQNSGNTIYF
TRBV6-6	TRBJ2-1	CASINGQVDYNEQFF
TRBV14	TRBJ1-4	CASSHGRLKLFF
TRBV5-1	TRBJ1-3	CASKRSEHSGNTIYF
TRBV24-1	TRBJ2-5	CATSTQQTGYQETQYF
TRBV6-5	TRBJ1-3	CASSFRDYPGNTIYF
TRBV9	TRBJ1-1	CASSSTLLGLTVGARGAEAFF
TRBV7-2	TRBJ1-5	CASSLYGGGSQPQHF
TRBV30	TRBJ1-4	CAWSVGVNEKLFF
TRBV6-5	TRBJ1-6	CASRSGGYESPLHF
TRBV5-1	TRBJ2-1	CASRTQEGEQFF
TRBV19	TRBJ2-1	CASGSTSGRGDYNEQFF
TRBV18	TRBJ2-6	CASSPLGVAGTGANVLTF
TRBV7-9	TRBJ1-2	CASSSGVYGYTF
TRBV11-2	TRBJ1-4	CASSLQGRANEKLFF
TRBV14	TRBJ2-3	CASSQGSGREKDTQYF
TRBV19	TRBJ2-1	CASSMRTSGTEQFF
TRBV6-2/TRBV6-3	TRBJ2-7	CASSPLYEQYF
TRBV30	TRBJ1-2	CAWSAEDRGYGYTF
TRBV7-9	TRBJ2-6	CASSPRTGTGGANVLTF
TRBV20-1	TRBJ2-7	CSVDNSYEQYF
TRBV12-5	TRBJ2-2	CASLSDPSGLTGELFF
TRBV5-4	TRBJ2-2	CASSLGGVKAGELFF
TRBV7-9	TRBJ2-7	CASSFEGIHEQYF
TRBV13	TRBJ1-2	CASSLAQGNNYGYTF